Below, 18 T cell receptor beta chains from the same sample are listed, as sequenced in a study of blood T cells in healthy people across ages. For the second PCR, which ran for about 6 to 11 cycles, a sample-barcoded 5' primer and a J-beta primer mix were used. TCRdb analysed the 5' RACE reads with MiXCR anew, one entry per CDR3 protein. The repertoire holds 750,000 to 950,000 distinct CDR3 sequences, with around 29% as singletons. This same sample was also part of a study on T cells of mothers and their children.

Sample: blood. The receptors here all came from a woman aged 40 to 50 in good health.

This clonotype was detected many times. This chain links TRBV11-1 with TRBJ2-1, with D hard to call. Trimming shortened V by 4 bases and J by 2 bases, and 12 bases separated the two germline ends. The CDR3 runs 15 residues. The germline gives CDR1 SGHAT, CDR2 FQDESV (reference sequence). CDR3 residues: CASSSAQFTYNEQFF. The CDR3 DNA reads TGTGCCAGCAGCTCAGCGCAGTTCACCTACAATGAGCAGTTCTTC.

This clonotype was detected only a few times. V gene TRBV5-1 combines with J gene TRBJ1-1; D uncertain. This CDR3 region has 14 residues. Germline loops: CDR1 SGHRS, CDR2 YFSETQ. V was shortened by 1 base and J by 10 bases, with 17 bases between the two germline ends. The DNA of the CDR3 is TGCGCCAGCAGCTTGCGCCCTTCGGGAGTCCCAGCTTTCTTT. The encoded protein is CASSLRPSGVPAFF.

The genes are TRBV2 and TRBJ1-2; maybe TRBD1 (5 bases). This CDR3 region has 15 residues. V was shortened by 3 bases and J by 1 base, with 12 bases between the two germline ends. In germline, CDR1 is SNHLY, CDR2 FYNNEI. The CDR3 spells CASSDLGRSNYGYTF. In DNA form, the CDR3 reads TGTGCCAGCAGTGATTTGGGACGGAGTAACTATGGCTACACCTTC.

Details on this clonotype: This clone may be a read error of a much larger clone one base away. This chain links TRBV20-1 with TRBJ2-1; no reliable D call. Germline V gene data show CDR1 as DFQATT and CDR2 as SNEGSKA (reference sequence). The CDR3 is 11 amino acids. The V end was cut by 5 bases, the J end by 9 bases, with 11 bases between. CDR3 amino acids: CSAGVAIEQFF. The DNA for the CDR3 is TGCAGTGCTGGAGTGGCGATTGAGCAGTTCTTC.

The chain recombines TRBV12-5 with TRBJ2-1, with a possible D match to TRBD1 (6 bases). V was shortened by 1 base and J by 10 bases, with 8 bases between the two germline ends. The CDR3 extends over 12 amino acids. Germline CDR1 LGHNT, CDR2 FRNRAP. This chain's CDR3 is CASGLEGTEQFF. In nucleotides, the CDR3 is TGTGCTAGTGGTTTGGAAGGGACAGAGCAGTTCTTC.

This clonotype was observed a few times. A much larger clone is a single base away; this may be a read error. The J gene is TRBJ2-7, the V gene TRBV15; TRBD2 might be the D (7 bases). Germline CDR1 and CDR2: LNHNV and YYDKDF (reference sequence). The V end lost 5 bases, the J end lost 4 bases, and 18 bases lay between the germline ends. CDR3 size: 15 residues. Here the CDR3 reads CATSGAGQGLYEQYF. CDR3 nucleotides: TGTGCCACCAGCGGAGCGGGACAAGGGCTATACGAGCAGTACTTC.

In this sample, this clonotype turned up a few times. This chain connects TRBV5-4 to TRBJ1-2, with D perhaps matching TRBD1 (6 bases). There are 14 residues in the CDR3. Germline V CDR1 and CDR2: SGHNT, YYREEE (reference sequence). V was cut by 4 bases and J by 8 bases, with 18 bases left in between. CDR3 in DNA: TGTGCCAGCAGCATACGACAGGACAGAGGAGGCTACACCTTC. Its protein is CASSIRQDRGGYTF.

This clonotype appeared a few times. The chain links TRBV7-9 to TRBJ2-7, with 10 bases lining up with TRBD2. The CDR3 consists of 16 residues. V was pared by 3 bases and J by 3 bases, with 8 bases of the junction left unmatched. CDR1 SEHNR and CDR2 FQNEAQ come from the germline V gene (reference sequence). CDR3 region: CASSFSSGGAYYEQYF. In DNA form, the CDR3 reads TGTGCCAGCAGCTTCTCCAGCGGGGGGGCCTACTACGAGCAGTACTTC.

This chain connects TRBV20-1 to TRBJ2-2, with 8 bases that match TRBD2. Trimming cost V 0 bases and J 3 bases; bases outside gene matches: 3. CDR3 length equals 15 residues. The germline CDR1 and CDR2 sequences are DFQATT and SNEGSKA (reference sequence). Here the CDR3 reads CSAREASGYTGELFF. In DNA form, the CDR3 reads TGCAGTGCTAGAGAAGCTAGCGGGTACACCGGGGAGCTGTTTTTT.

This clonotype was recorded at least ten times. The chain combines TRBV20-1 with TRBJ2-1; D gene unclear. Germline lookup yields CDR1 DFQATT and CDR2 SNEGSKA (reference sequence). The V and J ends lost 6 bases and 4 bases respectively, with 19 bases between them. There are 15 residues in the CDR3. In nucleotides, the CDR3 is TGCAGTGCACCCGAGGACCGGAAAGATTACAATGAGCAGTTCTTC. Amino acid sequence: CSAPEDRKDYNEQFF.

This sequence joins TRBV20-1 and TRBJ1-2; tentative D call: TRBD1 (5 bases). The germline V and J ends were trimmed by 2 bases and 5 bases, with 18 bases remaining between them. This CDR3 comprises 15 residues. Germline CDR1 and CDR2: DFQATT and SNEGSKA (reference sequence). CDR3 bases: TGCAGTGCTAGAATAGACAGCCACATCAAATATGGCTACACCTTC. Its translation: CSARIDSHIKYGYTF.

The table lists this clonotype with a few counts. This chain joins TRBV7-9 and TRBJ1-5; 7 nucleotides align to TRBD1. The CDR3 extends over 13 amino acids. The trim removed 5 bases at V and 6 bases at J, leaving 4 bases unmatched. Germline assignment: CDR1 SEHNR and CDR2 FQNEAQ (reference sequence). The CDR3 DNA reads TGTGCCAGCAGCCCTGGGACAGTTCAGCCCCAGCATTTT. It translates to CASSPGTVQPQHF.

As to this clonotype: The junction and the germline gene differ at one end; a read error may be behind it. The chain is built from TRBV6-1 and TRBJ2-1; TRBD2 matches at 10 bases. The CDR3 consists of 15 residues. In germline, CDR1 is MNHNS, CDR2 SASEGT. CDR3 DNA: TGTGCCAGCAGCTCAAGCGGGGGGGCTTACAGTGAGCAGTTCTTC. Translated, it gives CASSSSGGAYSEQFF.

This sequence joins TRBV27 and TRBJ1-2, with TRBD1 matching over 8 bases. CDR1 is MNHEY, CDR2 SMNVEV, per germline (reference sequence). V was clipped by 1 base and J by 8 bases; unmatched bases: 9. This CDR3 spans 15 amino acids. The CDR3, as DNA: TGTGCCAGCAGTTTATTGGCAGGGGGCGATAAGGGCTACACCTTC. It yields the protein CASSLLAGGDKGYTF.

This clonotype was counted at least ten times. The rearrangement joins TRBV20-1 to TRBJ1-6; TRBD1 might be the D (5 bases). CDR1 and CDR2 from the germline V gene are DFQATT and SNEGSKA (reference sequence). V was shortened by 0 bases and J by 2 bases, with 8 bases between the two germline ends. The CDR3 sequence is 15 residues long. The CDR3, as DNA: TGCAGTGCTAGAGATAGGGGACCCTATAATTCACCCCTCCACTTT. The encoded protein is CSARDRGPYNSPLHF.

The chain links TRBV6-4 to TRBJ2-1; 13 nucleotides agree with TRBD2. CDR3 size: 14 residues. Germline V gene lookup returns CDR1 MRHNA and CDR2 SNTAGT. The V gene end was trimmed by 4 bases and the J gene end by 9 bases; junction bases not matched to a gene: 3. CDR3 residues: CASSGTSGGGEQFF. The CDR3 coding sequence is TGTGCCAGCAGTGGGACTAGCGGGGGTGGTGAGCAGTTCTTC.

Many counts were recorded for this clonotype. This chain uses TRBV7-2 with TRBJ1-5; D remains ambiguous. CDR3 length: 13 residues. Trimming removed 5 bases at V and 7 bases at J, with 12 bases between. CDR1 is SGHTA and CDR2 is FQGNSA in the germline V gene. The CDR3 region has the DNA TGTGCCAGCAGCCTAGAGACGGGACAGCCCCAGCATTTT. This encodes CASSLETGQPQHF.

About this clonotype itself: A read error is possible here, since a much larger clone lies one base away. V gene TRBV20-1 combines with J gene TRBJ2-4; TRBD1 is a possible D gene (5 bases). The CDR3 runs to 14 residues. Germline-derived CDR1 and CDR2 are DFQATT and SNEGSKA (reference sequence). Trimming pared 5 bases from V and 5 bases from J, leaving 16 bases between. CDR3 sequence reads: CSAFHRNNQNIQYF. CDR3 DNA sequence: TGCAGTGCTTTCCACAGGAATAACCAAAACATTCAGTACTTC.